This T cell receptor (beta chain) appears in the sequencing data of a study of siplizumab effects on memory and regulatory T cells. The study's findings and limits: Proliferating Tregs from siplizumab cultures lacked functional confirmation of suppression. Siplizumab caused a significant drop in alloreactive sequences traceable to unstimulated CD4+ memory cells. In unstimulated cells, naive T cells appeared more diverse than memory T cells and seemed major alloresponse contributors. Naive versus memory phenotype went unassigned for roughly 80-96% of proliferating CD4+ or CD8+ clones.

Using immunoSEQ multiplex PCR, the repertoire was profiled, and TCRdb retains in-frame clones only, with some absent. The sample consists of more than 85,000 clones, 92% of them appearing once. The CDR3 length is 15 residues. Germline CDR1 SGHRS, CDR2 YFSETQ. The V segment lost 0 bases and the J segment 10 bases; nucleotides outside the gene matches: 6. A note on this clone: Its antigen is currently unknown.

V usage is TRBV5-1 and J usage is TRBJ1-6, with TRBD1 identical over 8 bases. Sequencing was performed on Tregs sorted from blood. The sequence was collected from a human donor in good health. The DNA of the CDR3 is TGCGCCAGCAGCTTGGGGACAGGGAGCGGATCACCCCTCCACTTT. This sequence encodes CASSLGTGSGSPLHF.